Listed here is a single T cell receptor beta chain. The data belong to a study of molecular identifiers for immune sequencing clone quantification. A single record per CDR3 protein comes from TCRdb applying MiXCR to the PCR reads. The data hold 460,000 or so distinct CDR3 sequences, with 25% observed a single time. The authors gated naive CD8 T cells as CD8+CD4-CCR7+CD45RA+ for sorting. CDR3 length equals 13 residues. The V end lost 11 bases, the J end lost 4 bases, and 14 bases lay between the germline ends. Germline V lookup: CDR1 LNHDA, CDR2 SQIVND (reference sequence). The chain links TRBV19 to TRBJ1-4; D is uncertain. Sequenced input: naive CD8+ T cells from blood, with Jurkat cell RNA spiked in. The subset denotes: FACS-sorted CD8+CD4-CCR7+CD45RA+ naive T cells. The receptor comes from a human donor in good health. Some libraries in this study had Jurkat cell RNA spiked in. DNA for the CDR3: TGTGCCTCAAAACCGGAGGATAATGAAAAACTGTTTTTT. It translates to CASKPEDNEKLFF.